This T cell receptor (beta chain) was captured by sequencing in a study of patients and donors after allogeneic stem cell transplantation (dated by TCRdb to 2019 to 2021). The germline V gene gives CDR1 as MNHEY and CDR2 as SVGEGT. Relative to germline, V is 4 bases shorter and J is 0 bases shorter, with 6 bases between their ends. There are 13 amino acids in the CDR3, from cysteine to phenylalanine inclusive. Only the CDR3 region is kept as DNA, spanning 39 bases read in frame from base 1. The library was built by means of RT-PCR. Reads for this sample came from a NextSeq 550. TCRdb trimmed the raw reads at Q25, called clones with MiXCR and kept productive beta chains. Each CDR3 protein appears once, grouped with its most common genes and DNA. The sample table shows under 200,000 distinct CDR3 sequences, and about 30% are seen once. 3.2% of the sample goes to the ten largest clones. This clonotype was counted many times. Its recognized antigen is unknown. No much larger clone exists at a distance of one base, and base qualities are not known.

The sequenced sample was blood, either unsorted or a sorted T cell fraction (not recorded which). The sequence joins TRBV6-2 or TRBV6-3 to TRBJ1-1; the D gene assignment is ambiguous. The TCR originated in a human donor who was either an allogeneic HSCT recipient or a stem cell or donor lymphocyte infusion donor (not recorded which). It is not recorded whose cells these are; they may come from a transplant donor. The DNA is as follows: TGTGCCAGCAGTTTCATTTTGAACACTGAAGCTTTCTTT. This encodes CASSFILNTEAFF.